The present TCR beta chain was sequenced within a study of PD-1 blockade in classical Hodgkin lymphoma. Only in-frame clones appear in the TCRdb table, and some are missing; sequencing was by immunoSEQ multiplex PCR. The sample records about 99,000 clones, 75% to 85% being singletons. Each patient relapsed following autologous stem cell transplantation, and prior brentuximab vedotin exposure differed. The CDR3 runs to 16 residues. V lost 2 bases and J lost 4, with 20 bases in between. Germline values: CDR1 GTSNPN, CDR2 SVGIG (reference sequence). This clone was recorded once. Its antigen is unidentified. Study results and caveats: Significantly greater TCR diversity emerged by C4D1 in CD4+ cells but not CD8+ cells.

This clonotype originated in a human donor with classical Hodgkin lymphoma. This chain connects TRBV30 to TRBJ1-2; D may be TRBD1 (5 bases). The source was peripheral blood mononuclear cells (PBMCs), collected before the second cycle of nivolumab. CDR3 sequence reads: CAWSPQPRQLFYGYTF. The CDR3 DNA reads as TGTGCCTGGAGTCCTCAACCCAGACAGCTCTTCTATGGCTACACCTTC.